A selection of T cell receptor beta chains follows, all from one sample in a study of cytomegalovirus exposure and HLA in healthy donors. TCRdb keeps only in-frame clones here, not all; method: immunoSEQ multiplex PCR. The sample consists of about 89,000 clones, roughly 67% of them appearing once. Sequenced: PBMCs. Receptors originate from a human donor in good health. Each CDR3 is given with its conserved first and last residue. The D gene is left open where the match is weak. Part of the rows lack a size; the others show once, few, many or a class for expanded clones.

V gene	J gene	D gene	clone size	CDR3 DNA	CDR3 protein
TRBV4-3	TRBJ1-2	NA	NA	TGCGCCAGCAGCCAAGATAATCCCCGGGACACCTATGGCTACACCTTC	CASSQDNPRDTYGYTF
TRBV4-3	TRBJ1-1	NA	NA	TGCGCCAGCAGCCAGACCCCCCAAACAGGGAGCAGAATGAACACTGAAGCTTTCTTT	CASSQTPQTGSRMNTEAFF
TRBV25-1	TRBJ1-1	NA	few	TGTGCCAGCAGTGAATCTTTGGGGGGGCTGAACACTGAAGCTTTCTTT	CASSESLGGLNTEAFF
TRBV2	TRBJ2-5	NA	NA	TGTGCCAGCAGTGAATTTATCGAGACCCAGTACTTC	CASSEFIETQYF
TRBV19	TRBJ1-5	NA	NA	TGTGCCAGTAGACCGGGACACCTTAGCAATCAGCCCCAGCATTTT	CASRPGHLSNQPQHF
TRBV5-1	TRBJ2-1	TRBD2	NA	TGCGCCAGCAGCTTCTACACTAGCGGGGGGTGGGATGAGCAGTTCTTC	CASSFYTSGGWDEQFF
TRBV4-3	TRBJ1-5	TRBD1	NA	TGCGCCAGCAGCCAAGACGGGACAGGGGATCAGCCCCAGCATTTT	CASSQDGTGDQPQHF
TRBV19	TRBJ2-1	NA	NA	TGTGCCAGTAGTATGGGGAGGGGGACTTCCCACAATGAGCAGTTCTTC	CASSMGRGTSHNEQFF
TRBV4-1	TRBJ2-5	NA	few	TGCGCCAGCAGCCAAGTCGGCGGGTTCCAAGAGACCCAGTACTTC	CASSQVGGFQETQYF
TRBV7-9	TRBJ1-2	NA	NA	TGTGCCAGCAGCTTATTGCAGGGGACCCCGTATGGCTACACCTTC	CASSLLQGTPYGYTF
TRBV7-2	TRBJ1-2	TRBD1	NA	TGTGCCAGCAGCTCCCAGGGGGGCCACACCTTC	CASSSQGGHTF
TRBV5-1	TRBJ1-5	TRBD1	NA	TGCGCCAGCAGCTTGATCTATGGGTCAGGGGGAAGGAGCAATCAGCCCCAGCATTTT	CASSLIYGSGGRSNQPQHF
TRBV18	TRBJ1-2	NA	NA	TGTGCCAGCTCACCGACCTCGGGACTTAACTATGGCTACACCTTC	CASSPTSGLNYGYTF
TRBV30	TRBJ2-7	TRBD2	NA	TGTGCCTGGAGTAGGGACCCCAAACCGGGACTATTCTCCTACGAGCAGTACTTC	CAWSRDPKPGLFSYEQYF
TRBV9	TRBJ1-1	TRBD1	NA	TGTGCCAGCAGCGTATCCCCCGGGACAGGGAACACTGAAGCTTTCTTT	CASSVSPGTGNTEAFF
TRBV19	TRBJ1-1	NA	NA	TGTGCCAGTAGCCGTCAGACTGTAGCGAACACTGAAGCTTTCTTT	CASSRQTVANTEAFF
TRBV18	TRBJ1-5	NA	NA	TGTGCCAGCTCACCGTTGGAGGGCATCTGGCCCCAGCATTTT	CASSPLEGIWPQHF
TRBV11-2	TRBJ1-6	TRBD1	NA	TGTGCCAGCAGCTCCCCGATTGACAGGGTGAACTCACCCCTCCACTTT	CASSSPIDRVNSPLHF
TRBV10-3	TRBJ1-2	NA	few	TGTGCCATCAGTGAGTCGCGACAGGTTAACTATGGCTACACCTTC	CAISESRQVNYGYTF
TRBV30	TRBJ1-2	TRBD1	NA	TGTGCCTGGAGTTGGGACAGGGCTGGCTACACCTTC	CAWSWDRAGYTF
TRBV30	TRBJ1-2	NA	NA	TGTGCCTGGAGCCCCCCCGCGGGCAGGGAGGCAGGCTATGGCTACACCTTC	CAWSPPAGREAGYGYTF
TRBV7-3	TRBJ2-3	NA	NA	TGTGCCAGCAGCTTAAGATCGAGTAGAGATACGCAGTATTTT	CASSLRSSRDTQYF
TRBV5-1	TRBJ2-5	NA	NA	TGCGCCAGCAGCTTCGGGAGGGGGCAACAAGAGACCCAGTACTTC	CASSFGRGQQETQYF
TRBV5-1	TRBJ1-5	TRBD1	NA	TGCGCCAGCAGCTTGACAGGGGCGGATCAGCCCCAGCATTTT	CASSLTGADQPQHF
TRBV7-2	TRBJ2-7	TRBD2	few	TGTGCCAGCACCACGGGACTAGCGGGGAGCGAGCAGTACTTC	CASTTGLAGSEQYF
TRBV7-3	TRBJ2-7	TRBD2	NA	TGTGCCAGCAGGGCTAATTCGGGGGGAGAGCAGTACTTC	CASRANSGGEQYF